The 5 T cell receptor beta chains listed next were all sequenced from one sample in a study of cytomegalovirus exposure and HLA in healthy donors. Both 60 Vbeta primers and 13 Jbeta primers went into the PCR. Profiled with immunoSEQ multiplex PCR; TCRdb holds only in-frame clones, not every one. The repertoire consists of about 100,000 clones, with about 59% occurring once and the leading ten covering 3% to 4.5%. Sample: PBMCs. The origin of the receptors is a man aged 30 to 39 in good health and CMV-seropositive.

This chain joins TRBV6-5 and TRBJ1-6, with D possibly TRBD1 on 6 matching bases. V dropped 6 bases and J dropped 10 bases, with 16 bases sitting between them. The CDR3 is made up of 14 amino acids. Looked up from germline, CDR1 is MNHEY and CDR2 is SVGAGI. DNA of the CDR3: TGTGCCAGCAGATTGCGACAGGTAGCATCACCCCTCCACTTT. It specifies CASRLRQVASPLHF.

The genes are TRBV4-1 and TRBJ2-7; TRBD2 might be the D (6 bases). Trimming removed 2 bases at V and 2 bases at J, with 13 bases between. This CDR3 is 15 amino acids long. Germline V gene data show CDR1 as MGHRA and CDR2 as YSYEKL. The CDR3, as DNA: TGCGCCAGCAGCCAAACTATCCGGGGGACCTACGAGCAGTACTTC. It codes for CASSQTIRGTYEQYF.

The chain employs TRBV5-1 and TRBJ2-7; 9 bases match TRBD1. The CDR3 consists of 15 residues. Germline CDR1 reads SGHRS; CDR2 reads YFSETQ. J gave up 3 bases and V 4 bases, and 8 bases lay outside the gene matches. The CDR3: CASSGGDRDNYEQYF. DNA of the CDR3: TGCGCCAGCAGCGGGGGGGACAGGGACAACTACGAGCAGTACTTC.

The rearrangement uses TRBV11-2 and TRBJ2-7; 13 nucleotides line up with TRBD2. The CDR3 sequence is 14 residues long. V lost 5 bases, J lost 8 bases, and 6 bases stayed unmatched. Germline V gene sequence: CDR1 SGHAT, CDR2 FQNNGV. CDR3 residues: CASSLRLAGGKQYF. In DNA form, the CDR3 reads TGTGCCAGCAGCCTCCGACTAGCGGGGGGCAAGCAGTACTTC.

This clone was observed a few times. The DNA for the CDR3 is TGTGCCAGCAGACGGTACTACAATGAGCAGTTCTTC. This translates into CASRRYYNEQFF. This rearrangement joins TRBV25-1 to TRBJ2-1, with unresolved D. Trimming pared 6 bases from V and 3 bases from J, leaving 6 bases between. The germline V gene has CDR1 MGHDK and CDR2 SYGVNS. The CDR3 length is 12 residues.